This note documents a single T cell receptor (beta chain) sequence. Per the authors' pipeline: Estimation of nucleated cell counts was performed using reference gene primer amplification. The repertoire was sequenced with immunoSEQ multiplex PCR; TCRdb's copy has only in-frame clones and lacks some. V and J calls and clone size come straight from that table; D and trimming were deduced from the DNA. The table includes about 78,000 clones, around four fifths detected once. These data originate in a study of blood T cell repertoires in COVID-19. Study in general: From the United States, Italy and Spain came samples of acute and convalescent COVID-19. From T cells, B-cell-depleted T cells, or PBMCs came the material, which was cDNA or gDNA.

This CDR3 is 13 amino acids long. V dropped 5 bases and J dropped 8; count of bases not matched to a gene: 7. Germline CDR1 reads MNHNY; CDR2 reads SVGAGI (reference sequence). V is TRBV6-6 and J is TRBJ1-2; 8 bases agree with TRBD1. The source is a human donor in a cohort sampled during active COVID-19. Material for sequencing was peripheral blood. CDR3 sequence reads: CASSLQGGNGYTF. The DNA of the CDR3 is TGTGCCAGCAGTCTACAGGGGGGAAACGGCTACACCTTC.